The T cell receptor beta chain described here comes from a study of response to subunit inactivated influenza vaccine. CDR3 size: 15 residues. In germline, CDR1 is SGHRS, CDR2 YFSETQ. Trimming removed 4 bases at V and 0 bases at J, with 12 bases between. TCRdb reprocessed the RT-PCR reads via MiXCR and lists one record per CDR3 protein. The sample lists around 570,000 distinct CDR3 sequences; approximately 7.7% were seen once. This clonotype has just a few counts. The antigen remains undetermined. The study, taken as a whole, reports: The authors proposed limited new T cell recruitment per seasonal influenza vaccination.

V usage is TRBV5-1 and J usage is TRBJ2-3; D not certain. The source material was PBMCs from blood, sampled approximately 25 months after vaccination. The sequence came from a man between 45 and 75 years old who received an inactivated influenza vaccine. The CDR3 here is CASSVYGTSTDTQYF. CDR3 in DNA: TGCGCCAGCAGCGTGTATGGCACCAGCACAGATACGCAGTATTTT.